This T cell receptor (beta chain) comes out of a study of control samples from healthy donors and cancer patients. This clone was seen only once. Germline V lookup: CDR1 SEHNR, CDR2 FQNEAQ (reference sequence). V was pared by 5 bases and J by 6 bases, with 15 bases between. This CDR3 comprises 14 residues. Repertoires were generated with immunoSEQ multiplex PCR, while TCRdb's copy carries only in-frame clones and drops some. The sample records more than 140,000 clones, roughly 92% being singletons. Sequencing was carried out using blood. This chain uses TRBV7-9 with TRBJ2-3, with D possibly TRBD2 on 5 matching bases. This TCR came from a man aged 35 to 55 in good health. The CDR3 coding sequence is TGTGCCAGCAGCCCGCCTCAGGTAGCGGATACGCAGTATTTT. Its protein is CASSPPQVADTQYF.